This T cell receptor beta chain was identified in a study of cytomegalovirus exposure and HLA in healthy donors. The wider study: Ancestry clustering placed more than 65% of roughly 410 genotyped donors in the Caucasian-associated cluster. Study observations and caveats: Relative to the roughly 690-donor mean, N-insertions were reportedly fewer in an Asian-associated ancestry cluster in a later analysis. A later analysis linked a missense variant in DCLRE1C to the trimming of TCR beta V and J genes. Rare TCR sequences dominated, though some public TCRs recurred in many donors.

60 Vbeta and 13 Jbeta primers were used in PCR. Some clones are missing from TCRdb's copy, which holds only in-frame ones; the method was immunoSEQ multiplex PCR. Found here are 160,000 or so clones; the top ten clones hold under 2.5%. Details on this clone: The antigen is unknown.

The clonotype originates from a man in his thirties or forties in good health and CMV-seronegative. Sequencing input: PBMCs.

CDR3 nucleotides: TGTGCCAGCAGCTTGGTGACAGGGTCTGGAAACACCATATATTTT. Translated, it gives CASSLVTGSGNTIYF. This chain connects TRBV11-2 to TRBJ1-3, with 7 bases fitting TRBD1. J was trimmed by 1 base and V by 3 bases; bases with no gene match: 3. Germline V gives CDR1 SGHAT, CDR2 FQNNGV. The CDR3 runs 15 residues. Variable domain in full (rest from reference TRBV11-2 and TRBJ1-3): EAGVAQSPRYKIIEKRQSVAFWCNPISGHATLYWYQQILGQGPKLLIQFQNNGVVDDSQLPKDRFSAERLKGVDSTLKIQPAKLEDSAVYLCASSLVTGSGNTIYFGEGSWLTVV.